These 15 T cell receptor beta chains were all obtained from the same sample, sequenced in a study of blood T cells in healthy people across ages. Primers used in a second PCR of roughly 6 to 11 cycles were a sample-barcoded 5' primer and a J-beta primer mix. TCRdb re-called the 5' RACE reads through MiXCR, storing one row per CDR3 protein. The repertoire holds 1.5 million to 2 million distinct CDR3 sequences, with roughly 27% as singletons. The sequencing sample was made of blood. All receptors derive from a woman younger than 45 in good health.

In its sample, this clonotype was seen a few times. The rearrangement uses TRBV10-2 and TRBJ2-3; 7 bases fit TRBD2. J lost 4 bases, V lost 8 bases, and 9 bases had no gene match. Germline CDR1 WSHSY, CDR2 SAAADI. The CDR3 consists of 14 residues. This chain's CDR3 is CASGQGGSADTQYF. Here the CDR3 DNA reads TGCGCCAGCGGCCAGGGAGGGAGCGCAGATACGCAGTATTTT.

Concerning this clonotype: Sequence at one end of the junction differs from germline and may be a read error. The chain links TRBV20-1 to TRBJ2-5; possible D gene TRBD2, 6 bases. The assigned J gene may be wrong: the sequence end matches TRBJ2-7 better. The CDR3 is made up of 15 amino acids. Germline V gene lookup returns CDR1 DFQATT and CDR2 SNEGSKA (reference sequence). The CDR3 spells CSVRDRGGSGNEQYF. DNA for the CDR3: TGCAGTGTTAGAGATCGTGGAGGGAGTGGCAACGAGCAGTACTTC.

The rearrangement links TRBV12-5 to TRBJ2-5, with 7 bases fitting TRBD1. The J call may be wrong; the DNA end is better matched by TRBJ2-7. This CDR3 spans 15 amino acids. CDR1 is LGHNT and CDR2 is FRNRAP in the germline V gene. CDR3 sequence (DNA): TGTGCTAGTGGTTCCACCGGGACAGCACGCGACGAGCAGTACTTC. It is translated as CASGSTGTARDEQYF.

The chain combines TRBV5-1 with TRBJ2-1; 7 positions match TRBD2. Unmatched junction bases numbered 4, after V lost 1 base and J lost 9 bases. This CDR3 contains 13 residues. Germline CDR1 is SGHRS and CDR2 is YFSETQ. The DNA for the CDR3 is TGCGCCAGCAGCTTGCCGACTAGCAGTGAGCAGTTCTTC. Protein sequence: CASSLPTSSEQFF.

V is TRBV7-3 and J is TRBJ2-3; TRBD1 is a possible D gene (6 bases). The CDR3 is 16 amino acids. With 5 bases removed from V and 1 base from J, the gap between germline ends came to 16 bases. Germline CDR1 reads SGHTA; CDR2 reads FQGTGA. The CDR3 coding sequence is TGTGCCAGCAGCCCACCGGACAGTCCTTGCACAGATACGCAGTATTTT. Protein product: CASSPPDSPCTDTQYF.

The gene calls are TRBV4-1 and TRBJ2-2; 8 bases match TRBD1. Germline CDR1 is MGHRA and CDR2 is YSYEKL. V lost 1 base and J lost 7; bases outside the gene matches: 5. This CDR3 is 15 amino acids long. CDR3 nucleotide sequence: TGCGCCAGCAGCCAAGGGCCTACAGGGGGCGGGGAGCTGTTTTTT. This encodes CASSQGPTGGGELFF.

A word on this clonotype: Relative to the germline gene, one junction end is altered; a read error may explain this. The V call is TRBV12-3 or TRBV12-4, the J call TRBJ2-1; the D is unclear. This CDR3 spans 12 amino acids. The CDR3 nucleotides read TGTGCCAGCAGTTTTGTAGTCAATGGGCAGTTCTTC. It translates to CASSFVVNGQFF.

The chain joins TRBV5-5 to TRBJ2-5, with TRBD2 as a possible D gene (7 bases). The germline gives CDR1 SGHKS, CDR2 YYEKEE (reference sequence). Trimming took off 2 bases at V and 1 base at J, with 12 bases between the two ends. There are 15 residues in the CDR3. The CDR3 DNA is TGTGCCAGCAGCTTCAACGGGGGGCCCCAAGAGACCCAGTACTTC. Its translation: CASSFNGGPQETQYF.

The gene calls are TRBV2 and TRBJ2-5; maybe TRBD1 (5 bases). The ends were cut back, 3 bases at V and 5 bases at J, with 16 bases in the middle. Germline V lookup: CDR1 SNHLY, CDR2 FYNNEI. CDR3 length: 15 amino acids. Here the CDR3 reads CASSEDTPFGETQYF. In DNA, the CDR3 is TGTGCCAGCAGTGAGGACACTCCATTCGGGGAGACCCAGTACTTC.

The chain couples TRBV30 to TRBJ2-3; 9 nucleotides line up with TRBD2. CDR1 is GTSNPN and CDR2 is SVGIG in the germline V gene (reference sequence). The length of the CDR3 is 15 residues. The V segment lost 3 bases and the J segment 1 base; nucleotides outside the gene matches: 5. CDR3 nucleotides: TGTGCCTGGAGAGGCGGGAGGGCCGGCACAGATACGCAGTATTTT. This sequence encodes CAWRGGRAGTDTQYF.

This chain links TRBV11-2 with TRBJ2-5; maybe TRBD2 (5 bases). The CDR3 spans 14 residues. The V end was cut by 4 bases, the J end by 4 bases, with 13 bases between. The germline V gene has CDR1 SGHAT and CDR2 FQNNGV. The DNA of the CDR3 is TGTGCCAGCAGCTCCCAGGACTCGCGAGAGACCCAGTACTTC. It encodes CASSSQDSRETQYF.

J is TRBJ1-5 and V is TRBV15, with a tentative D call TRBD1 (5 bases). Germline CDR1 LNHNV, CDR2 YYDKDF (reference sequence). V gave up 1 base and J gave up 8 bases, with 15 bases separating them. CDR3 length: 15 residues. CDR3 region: CATSRAGQGGKPQHF. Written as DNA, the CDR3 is TGTGCCACCAGCAGAGCCGGGCAGGGAGGTAAGCCCCAGCATTTT.

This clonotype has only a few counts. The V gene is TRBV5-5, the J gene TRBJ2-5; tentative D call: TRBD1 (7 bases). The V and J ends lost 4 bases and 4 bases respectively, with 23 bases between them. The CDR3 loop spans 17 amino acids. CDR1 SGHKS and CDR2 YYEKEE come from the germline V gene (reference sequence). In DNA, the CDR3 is TGTGCCAGCAGCAACGGTCGTGGAGGGGGCTTGGCAGAGACCCAGTACTTC. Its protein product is CASSNGRGGGLAETQYF.

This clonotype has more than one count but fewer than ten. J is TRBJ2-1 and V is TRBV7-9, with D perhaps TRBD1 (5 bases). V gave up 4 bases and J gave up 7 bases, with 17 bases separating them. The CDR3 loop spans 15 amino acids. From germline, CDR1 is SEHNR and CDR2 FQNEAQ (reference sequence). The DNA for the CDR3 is TGTGCCAGCAGCTCTCTTATCGCCCCAGGGAATGAGCAGTTCTTC. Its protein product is CASSSLIAPGNEQFF.

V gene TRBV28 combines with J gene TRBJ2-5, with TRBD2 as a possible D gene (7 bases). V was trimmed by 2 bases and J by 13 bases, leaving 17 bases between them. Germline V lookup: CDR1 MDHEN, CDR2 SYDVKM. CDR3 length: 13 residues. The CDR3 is CASSLGGRGSTYF. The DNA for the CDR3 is TGTGCCAGCAGTTTAGGGGGGCGCGGGAGCACGTACTTC.